In its sample, the clone carrying this T cell receptor beta chain was seen a few times. What it binds is unknown. The data were obtained in a study of tumor and adjacent non-tumor tissue in lung cancer. Overall study findings and caveats: Tumor repertoires had a smaller top 100 clone share than normal lung.

Three rounds of nested PCR, following a modified ARM-PCR protocol, produced the TCRbeta library. TCRdb passed the multiplex PCR reads through MiXCR, listing each CDR3 protein once. The data contain some 97,000 distinct CDR3 sequences, around three fifths of them singletons. The V and J ends lost 8 bases and 1 base respectively, with 14 bases between them. CDR1 is MNHNS, CDR2 SASEGT, per germline. The CDR3 spans 14 residues. RNA was extracted from bulk tissue without any cell sorting. The normal lung tissue was taken more than 3 cm from the tumor edge. Material: distant non-tumor lung tissue. The clonotype was recovered from a young man with non-small cell lung cancer. J is TRBJ1-1 and V is TRBV6-1; D might be TRBD1 (6 bases). The CDR3 spells CASAPIQGNTEAFF. CDR3 sequence (DNA): TGTGCCAGCGCCCCAATACAGGGGAACACTGAAGCTTTCTTT.